This T cell receptor beta chain was identified in a study of cytomegalovirus exposure and HLA in healthy donors. The CDR3 sequence is 15 residues long. Germline assignment: CDR1 SGHRS and CDR2 YFSETQ. V was clipped by 1 base and J by 0 bases, with 9 bases between them. Study-wide points: The classifier, whose performance was assessed in both the original and validation cohorts, reportedly diagnosed cytomegalovirus status with high specificity and sensitivity.

This PCR relied on a set of 60 Vbeta primers and 13 Jbeta primers. The assay was immunoSEQ multiplex PCR, and TCRdb's table has in-frame clones only and misses some. Among 150,000 or so clones, around a tenth were seen once, and the ten largest hold roughly 2%. A remark on this clone: Its specificity is not known.

The rearrangement joins TRBV5-1 to TRBJ2-3, with D maybe TRBD1 (5 bases). The sample consisted of PBMCs. The receptor comes from a man in his fifties or sixties in good health and CMV-seronegative. The CDR3 nucleotides are TGCGCCAGCAGCTTGACAGGCGCTAGCACAGATACGCAGTATTTT. Translated, it gives CASSLTGASTDTQYF.